A single sample is the source of the 15 T cell receptor beta chains below, sequenced in a study of cytomegalovirus exposure and HLA in healthy donors. 60 Vbeta and 13 Jbeta primers were used in PCR. This table comes from immunoSEQ multiplex PCR, and its TCRdb copy is limited to in-frame clones, with some not included. This table holds about 77,000 clones, less than 80% found once. Sequencing was done on a sample of PBMCs. The source of these receptors is a woman in her thirties or forties in good health and CMV-seronegative.

This rearrangement joins TRBV4-3 to TRBJ1-3, with unresolved D. Germline V gives CDR1 LGHNA, CDR2 YSLEER. The CDR3 has 14 amino acids. V lost 1 base to trimming and J lost 0 bases, with 4 bases between them. CDR3 bases: TGCGCCAGCAGCCAAGCTTTCTCTGGAAACACCATATATTTT. Translated: CASSQAFSGNTIYF.

CDR3 protein: CASSLGPLNEQFF. The CDR3 DNA sequence: TGTGCCAGCAGCTTAGGTCCCCTCAATGAGCAGTTCTTC. V gene TRBV7-2 combines with J gene TRBJ2-1; no clear D. There are 13 residues in the CDR3. V shed 1 base and J shed 6 bases, with 7 bases lying between them. Looked up from germline, CDR1 is SGHTA and CDR2 is FQGNSA.

The V gene is TRBV19, the J gene TRBJ1-3; maybe TRBD1 (5 bases). The CDR3 is 14 amino acids. Trimming took 3 bases from V and 4 from J, leaving 10 bases between them. Looked up from germline, CDR1 is LNHDA and CDR2 is SQIVND (reference sequence). The CDR3 region is CASSIGRVGNTIYF. CDR3 DNA sequence: TGTGCCAGTAGTATCGGCAGGGTCGGAAACACCATATATTTT.

V is TRBV28 and J is TRBJ2-4; tentative D call: TRBD2 (6 bases). Germline V gives CDR1 MDHEN, CDR2 SYDVKM. The CDR3 runs to 15 residues. Trimming removed 7 bases at V and 0 bases at J, with 13 bases between. The CDR3 sequence: CASTGEVLAKNIQYF. CDR3 DNA: TGTGCCAGCACGGGGGAGGTGTTAGCCAAAAACATTCAGTACTTC. Based on the CDR3 plus reference TRBV28 and TRBJ2-4, the full variable domain is DVKVTQSSRYLVKRTGEKVFLECVQDMDHENMFWYRQDPGLGLRLIYFSYDVKMKEKGDIPEGYSVSREKKERFSLILESASTNQTSMYLCASTGEVLAKNIQYFGAGTRLSVL.

The genes are TRBV19 and TRBJ1-2, with TRBD1 as a possible D gene (6 bases). This CDR3 has 12 amino acids. The V gene's germline CDR1 is LNHDA and CDR2 SQIVND (reference sequence). The V end lost 4 bases, the J end lost 8 bases, and 11 bases lay between the germline ends. DNA for the CDR3: TGTGCCAGTAGTAAGACAGGACAAGGCTACACCTTC. This gives the protein CASSKTGQGYTF.

The V and J genes are TRBV19 and TRBJ1-2; 7 bases match TRBD1. The CDR3 runs to 16 residues. After removal of 9 bases from V and 3 bases from J, the junction contained 16 bases not matched to a gene. The germline V gene has CDR1 LNHDA and CDR2 SQIVND (reference sequence). In DNA form, the CDR3 reads TGTGCCAGCGCTGCCCCGGGACAGCCGGCCTACTATGGCTACACCTTC. This translates into CASAAPGQPAYYGYTF.

This clone has more than one count but fewer than ten. The chain employs TRBV29-1 and TRBJ2-7; 15 bases agree with TRBD2. Germline V gene lookup returns CDR1 SQVTM and CDR2 ANQGSEA. J lost 6 bases, V lost 6 bases, and 15 bases had no gene match. The CDR3 spans 17 residues. The CDR3 DNA reads as TGCAGCGTCTTAGCTAGACCACCGGGACTAGCGGGAGGCGAGCAGTACTTC. Amino acid sequence: CSVLARPPGLAGGEQYF.

The V gene is TRBV5-1, the J gene TRBJ2-7; the match to TRBD1 covers 8 bases. Per germline, CDR1 SGHRS and CDR2 YFSETQ. This CDR3 region has 15 residues. The J segment lost 3 bases and the V segment lost 4 bases, leaving 9 bases of the junction unmatched. CDR3 amino acids: CASSPTGEGFYEQYF. DNA for the CDR3: TGCGCCAGCAGCCCGACAGGGGAAGGCTTCTACGAGCAGTACTTC.

The chain is built from TRBV19 and TRBJ1-2; D gene unclear. The CDR3 consists of 13 residues. V was pared by 3 bases and J by 3 bases, with 8 bases between. Germline lookup yields CDR1 LNHDA and CDR2 SQIVND (reference sequence). In DNA, the CDR3 is TGTGCCAGTAGTATCTTCCCTGACTATGGCTACACCTTC. It codes for CASSIFPDYGYTF.

J is TRBJ2-3 and V is TRBV19; D uncertain. V lost 3 bases and J 2 bases, leaving 12 bases between the germline ends. Germline-derived CDR1 and CDR2 are LNHDA and SQIVND (reference sequence). CDR3 length: 15 amino acids. DNA of the CDR3: TGTGCCAGTAGTATTCCGTTGAGAAACACAGATACGCAGTATTTT. Its translation is CASSIPLRNTDTQYF.

CDR3 in amino acids: CASSSGVGANVLTF. The CDR3 DNA is TGTGCCAGCAGCTCAGGGGTTGGGGCCAACGTCCTGACTTTC. This chain uses TRBV9 with TRBJ2-6, with D perhaps TRBD1 (6 bases). The CDR3 loop spans 14 amino acids. V lost 4 bases to trimming and J lost 3 bases, with 8 bases between them. Germline values: CDR1 SGDLS, CDR2 YYNGEE.

The chain carries TRBV11-2 and TRBJ1-5; D ambiguous. Per germline, CDR1 SGHAT and CDR2 FQNNGV. The CDR3 spans 14 residues. The V gene lost 0 bases and the J gene lost 6 bases, with 9 bases spanning the gap. The CDR3: CASSLDPTFQPQHF. The CDR3 DNA follows: TGTGCCAGCAGCTTAGATCCCACTTTTCAGCCCCAGCATTTT.

A word on this clone: At one boundary the junction diverges from the germline segment, which might be a read error. Other DNA sequences from this sample encode an identical CDR3 as well. The chain combines TRBV4-1 with TRBJ1-1; 7 bases agree with TRBD1. The CDR3 totals 15 residues. CDR1 is MGHRA, CDR2 YSYEKL, per germline. In DNA, the CDR3 is TGCGCTAGCAGCCTAGCCGGGACAGTGAACACTGAAGCTTTCTTT. Residues: CASSLAGTVNTEAFF.

This clone was counted between two and nine times. The V and J genes are TRBV27 and TRBJ2-7; 8 nucleotides match TRBD2. Germline values: CDR1 MNHEY, CDR2 SMNVEV (reference sequence). V trimming: 10 bases; J trimming: 3 bases; junction bases outside the gene matches: 8. This CDR3 has 13 residues. The CDR3 bases are TGTGCCATCGGAACGGGACTAGGCTACGAGCAGTACTTC. Amino acid sequence: CAIGTGLGYEQYF.

The chain combines TRBV7-8 with TRBJ1-1, with D perhaps matching TRBD1 (5 bases). The germline CDR1 and CDR2 sequences are SGHVS and FQNEAQ. The CDR3 consists of 14 residues. V lost 2 bases and J lost 3, with 10 bases in between. CDR3: CASSLWGVDTEAFF. As DNA, the CDR3 is TGTGCCAGCAGCTTATGGGGGGTTGACACTGAAGCTTTCTTT.